These T cell receptor beta chains were read from a single sample in a study of monozygotic twins with inflammatory bowel disease. TCRdb reprocessed the 5' RACE reads and reports one entry per CDR3 protein, with no DNA. The table lists approximately 400,000 distinct CDR3 sequences, with 2.4% in the top ten. The source material was blood. Receptors originate from a human donor with ulcerative colitis or Crohn's disease, or a healthy co-twin of an affected twin (not recorded which). Both conserved end residues are part of each CDR3.

J	V	CDR3
TRBJ1-1	TRBV16	CASSLAGVQGVEAFF
TRBJ2-5	TRBV20-1	CSADKWGETQYF
TRBJ1-2	TRBV24-1	CATSDPTGGYGYTF
TRBJ2-1	TRBV15	CATSRDRTGEQFF
TRBJ2-1	TRBV9	CASSVEAGDRFNEQFF
TRBJ2-6	TRBV9	CASSVAAGLSSGANVLTF
TRBJ2-1	TRBV19	CASASWDRVTNEQFF
TRBJ2-5	TRBV6-2/TRBV6-3	CASSYGTRETQYF
TRBJ1-4	TRBV30	CAWNNVVVATNEKLFF
TRBJ2-1	TRBV7-2	CASSILAGGAEQFF
TRBJ1-5	TRBV20-1	CSASRDIDQPQHF
TRBJ1-4	TRBV5-6	CASSFVRGQAEKLFF
TRBJ2-2	TRBV6-5	CASSYGLATNTGELFF
TRBJ2-5	TRBV9	CASSVEGGRETQYF
TRBJ1-1	TRBV28	CASSFRGRTEAFF
TRBJ2-3	TRBV28	CASSLTGVPDTQYF
TRBJ2-3	TRBV4-1	CASSQDRAGTSGGPTDTQYF
TRBJ2-1	TRBV29-1	CSVEVSSGRPYNEQFF
TRBJ1-4	TRBV5-1	CASSLEGAGEKLFF
TRBJ1-2	TRBV29-1	CSGNRGRNYGYTF
TRBJ2-7	TRBV7-2	CASSHPGRGSWEQYF
TRBJ2-7	TRBV5-1	CASSLAGGLTYEQYF
TRBJ2-1	TRBV5-1	CASGGGMDNEQFF
TRBJ1-1	TRBV27	CASSPRSGETEAFF
TRBJ2-3	TRBV12-3/TRBV12-4	CASSFRGFSTDTQYF
TRBJ1-6	TRBV5-1	CASSRQFTHDSPLHF
TRBJ1-2	TRBV18	CASSPLGGPYGYTF
TRBJ1-1	TRBV12-3/TRBV12-4	CASSLMGGPGTEAFF
TRBJ1-5	TRBV16	CASSHSGQGNQPQHF
TRBJ1-1	TRBV20-1	CSAGQGGVNTEAFF
TRBJ2-7	TRBV29-1	CSVEVLDRGLVSYEQYF
TRBJ1-5	TRBV18	CASSPRTGINQPQHF
TRBJ2-3	TRBV7-8	CASSYPPTSARTGYTQYF
TRBJ1-1	TRBV5-1	CASSLVGTGRGNAEAFF
TRBJ2-2	TRBV15	CATSSTRLDMAGELFF
TRBJ1-5	TRBV6-5	CASSSGTATGRTQHF
TRBJ2-7	TRBV11-2	CASSSPLEQYF
TRBJ2-1	TRBV4-1	CASSQRTSYNEQFF
TRBJ2-7	TRBV3-1	CASSQVAGASYEQYF
TRBJ2-1	TRBV3-1	CASSQRSGGFNEQFF
TRBJ1-5	TRBV7-2	CASSFSQGSNQPQHF
TRBJ2-7	TRBV3-1	CASSRFSASGGAVSYEQYF
TRBJ2-5	TRBV7-9	CASSLRESTLETQYF
TRBJ2-3	TRBV5-5	CASSLGSGTGLADTQYF
TRBJ1-2	TRBV6-6	CASTPGVSSGYTF
TRBJ2-1	TRBV2	CASNPEMGNNEQFF
TRBJ2-1	TRBV20-1	CSATTSQLNNEQFF
TRBJ1-1	TRBV12-3/TRBV12-4	CASSFRQNTEAFF
TRBJ2-1	TRBV12-3/TRBV12-4	CASSYSARGSYNEQFF
TRBJ1-3	TRBV18	CASSTGTASGNTIYF
TRBJ2-3	TRBV3-1	CASSMPRGTQYF
TRBJ2-7	TRBV7-2	CASSLGGWVEQYF
TRBJ2-1	TRBV10-3	CATSGPGGNEQFF
TRBJ2-1	TRBV19	CASSNSGGERYEQFF
TRBJ2-4	TRBV7-2	CASSFGTGKNIQYF
TRBJ2-3	TRBV4-2	CASSQESGAQDTQYF
TRBJ2-1	TRBV27	CASRGVRGYNEQFF
TRBJ2-2	TRBV5-1	CASSPDIYGGELFF
TRBJ2-3	TRBV20-1	CSARDGTGNVWLSASSTDTQYF